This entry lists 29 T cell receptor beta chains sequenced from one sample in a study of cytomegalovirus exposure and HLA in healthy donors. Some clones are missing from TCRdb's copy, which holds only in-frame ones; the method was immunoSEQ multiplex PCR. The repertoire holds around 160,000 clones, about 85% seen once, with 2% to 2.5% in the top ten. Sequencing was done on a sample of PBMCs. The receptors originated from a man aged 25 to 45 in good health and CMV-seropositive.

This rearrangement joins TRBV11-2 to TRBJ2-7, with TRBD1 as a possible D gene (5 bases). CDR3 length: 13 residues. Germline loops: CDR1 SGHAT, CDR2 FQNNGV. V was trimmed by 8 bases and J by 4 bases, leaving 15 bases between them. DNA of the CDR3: TGTGCCAGCTCACGAACGACAGTTTACGAGCAGTACTTC. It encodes CASSRTTVYEQYF.

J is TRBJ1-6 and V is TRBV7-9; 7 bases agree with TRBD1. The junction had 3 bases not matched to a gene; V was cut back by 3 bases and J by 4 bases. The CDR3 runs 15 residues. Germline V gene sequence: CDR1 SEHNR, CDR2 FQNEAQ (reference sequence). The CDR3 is CASSFRGAYNSPLHF. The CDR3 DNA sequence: TGTGCCAGCAGCTTCAGGGGGGCTTATAATTCACCCCTCCACTTT. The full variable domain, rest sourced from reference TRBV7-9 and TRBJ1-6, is DTGVSQNPRHKITKRGQNVTFRCDPISEHNRLYWYRQTLGQGPEFLTYFQNEAQLEKSRLLSDRFSAERPKGSFSTLEIQRTEQGDSAMYLCASSFRGAYNSPLHFGNGTRLTVT.

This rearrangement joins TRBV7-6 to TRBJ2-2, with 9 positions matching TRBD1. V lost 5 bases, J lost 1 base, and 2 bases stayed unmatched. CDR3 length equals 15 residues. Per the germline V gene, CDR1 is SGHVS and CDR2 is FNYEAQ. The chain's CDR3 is CASSPGQGNTGELFF. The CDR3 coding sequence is TGTGCCAGCAGCCCGGGACAGGGGAACACCGGGGAGCTGTTTTTT.

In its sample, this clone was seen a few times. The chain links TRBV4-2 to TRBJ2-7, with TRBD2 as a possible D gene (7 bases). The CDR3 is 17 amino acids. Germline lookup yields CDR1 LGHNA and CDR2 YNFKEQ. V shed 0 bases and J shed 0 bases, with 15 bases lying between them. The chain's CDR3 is CASSQDLEGGASYEQYF. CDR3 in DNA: TGTGCCAGCAGCCAAGATCTTGAGGGGGGGGCCTCCTACGAGCAGTACTTC.

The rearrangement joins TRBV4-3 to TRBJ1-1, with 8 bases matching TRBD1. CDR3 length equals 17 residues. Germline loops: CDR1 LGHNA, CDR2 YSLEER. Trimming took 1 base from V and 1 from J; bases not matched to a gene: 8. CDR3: CASSQAVAGGSNTEAFF. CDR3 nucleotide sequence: TGCGCCAGCAGCCAAGCGGTAGCAGGGGGCTCGAACACTGAAGCTTTCTTT.

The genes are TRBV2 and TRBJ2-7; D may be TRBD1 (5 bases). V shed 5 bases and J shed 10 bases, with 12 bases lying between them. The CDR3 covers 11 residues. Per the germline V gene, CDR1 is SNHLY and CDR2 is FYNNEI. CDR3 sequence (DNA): TGTGCCAGCAGTCCACGGACACCCCAGTACTTC. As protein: CASSPRTPQYF.

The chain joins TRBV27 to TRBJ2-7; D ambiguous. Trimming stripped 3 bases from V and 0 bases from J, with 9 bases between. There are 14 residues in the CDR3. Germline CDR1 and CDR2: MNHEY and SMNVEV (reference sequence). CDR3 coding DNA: TGTGCCAGCAGTTTGGCCGTTCTCTCCTACGAGCAGTACTTC. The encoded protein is CASSLAVLSYEQYF.

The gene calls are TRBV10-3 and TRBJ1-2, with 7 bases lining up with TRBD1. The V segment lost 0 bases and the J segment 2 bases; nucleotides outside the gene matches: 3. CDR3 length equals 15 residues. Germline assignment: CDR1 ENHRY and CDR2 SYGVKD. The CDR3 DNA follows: TGTGCCATCAGTGAGTCTTTGACAGGGAACTATGGCTACACCTTC. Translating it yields CAISESLTGNYGYTF.

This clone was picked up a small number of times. CDR3 in DNA: TGTGCCACCAGCAGGGAGGCTAACTATGGCTACACCTTC. Protein sequence: CATSREANYGYTF. The genes are TRBV15 and TRBJ1-2; D is ambiguous. Germline V gene lookup returns CDR1 LNHNV and CDR2 YYDKDF (reference sequence). The CDR3 is 13 residues long. The V end was cut by 3 bases, the J end by 0 bases, with 5 bases between.

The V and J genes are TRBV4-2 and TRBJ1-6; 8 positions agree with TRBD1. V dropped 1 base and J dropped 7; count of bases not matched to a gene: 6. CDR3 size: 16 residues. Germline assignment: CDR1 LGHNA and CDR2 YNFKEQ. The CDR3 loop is CASSQARDRLNSPLHF. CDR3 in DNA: TGTGCCAGCAGCCAAGCCCGGGACAGGCTGAATTCACCCCTCCACTTT.

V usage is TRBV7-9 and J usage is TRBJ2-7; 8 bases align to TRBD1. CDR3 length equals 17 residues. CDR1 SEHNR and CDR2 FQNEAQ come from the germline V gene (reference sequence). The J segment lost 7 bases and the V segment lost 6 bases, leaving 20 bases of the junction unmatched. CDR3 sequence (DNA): TGTGCCAGCAGTCATGGGACGGAGGCAGGGGGCTATGGGGAGCAGTACTTC. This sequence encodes CASSHGTEAGGYGEQYF.

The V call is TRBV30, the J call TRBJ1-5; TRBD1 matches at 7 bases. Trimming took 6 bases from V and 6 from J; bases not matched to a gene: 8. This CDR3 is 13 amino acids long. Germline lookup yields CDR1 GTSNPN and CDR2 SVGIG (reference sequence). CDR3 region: CACSDRETQPQHF. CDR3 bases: TGTGCCTGTTCAGACAGGGAGACTCAGCCCCAGCATTTT.

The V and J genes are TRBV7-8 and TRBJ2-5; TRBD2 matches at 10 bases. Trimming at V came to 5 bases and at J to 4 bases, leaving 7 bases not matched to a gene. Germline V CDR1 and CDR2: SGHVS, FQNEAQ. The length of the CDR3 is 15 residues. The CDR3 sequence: CASSISGGFGETQYF. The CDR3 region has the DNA TGTGCCAGCAGCATTAGCGGGGGGTTTGGAGAGACCCAGTACTTC.

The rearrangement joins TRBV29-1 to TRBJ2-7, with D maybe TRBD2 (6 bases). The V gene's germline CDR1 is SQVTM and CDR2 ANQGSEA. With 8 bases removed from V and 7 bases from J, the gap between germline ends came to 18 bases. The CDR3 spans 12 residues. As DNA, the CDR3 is TGCAGCTTATACAGGTACGGAGGGGAGCAGTACTTC. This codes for CSLYRYGGEQYF.

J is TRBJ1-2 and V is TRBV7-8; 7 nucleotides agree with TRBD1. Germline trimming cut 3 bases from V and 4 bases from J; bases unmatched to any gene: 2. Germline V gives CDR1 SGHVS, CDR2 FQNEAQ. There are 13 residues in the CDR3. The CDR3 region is CASSLGQLYGYTF. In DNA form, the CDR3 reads TGTGCCAGCAGCTTGGGACAGCTCTATGGCTACACCTTC.

Written as DNA, the CDR3 is TGTGCCAGTAGCCGGCCAGGGAGCGCGGGGGGAGGCTACACCTTC. Protein: CASSRPGSAGGGYTF. The rearrangement uses TRBV19 and TRBJ1-2, with D maybe TRBD1 (5 bases). The germline V and J ends were trimmed by 6 bases and 8 bases, with 22 bases remaining between them. The V gene's germline CDR1 is LNHDA and CDR2 SQIVND (reference sequence). CDR3 size: 15 residues.

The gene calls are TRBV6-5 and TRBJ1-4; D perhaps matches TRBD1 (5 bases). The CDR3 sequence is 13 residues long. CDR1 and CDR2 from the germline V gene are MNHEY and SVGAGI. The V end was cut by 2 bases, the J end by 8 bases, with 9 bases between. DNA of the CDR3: TGTGCCAGCAGTTACAGGGGAAGGGAAAAACTGTTTTTT. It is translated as CASSYRGREKLFF.

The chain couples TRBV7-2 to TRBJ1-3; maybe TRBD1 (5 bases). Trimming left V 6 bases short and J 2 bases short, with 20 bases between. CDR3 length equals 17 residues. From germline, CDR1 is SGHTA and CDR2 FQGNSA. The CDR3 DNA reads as TGTGCCAGCAGGCAATCCCCGACAGCTCCGGCTGGAAACACCATATATTTT. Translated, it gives CASRQSPTAPAGNTIYF.

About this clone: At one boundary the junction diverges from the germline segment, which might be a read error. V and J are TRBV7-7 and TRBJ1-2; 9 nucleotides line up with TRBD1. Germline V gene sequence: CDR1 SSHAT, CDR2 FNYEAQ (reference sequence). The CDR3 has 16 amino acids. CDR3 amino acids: CASSLDPRDRVYGYTF. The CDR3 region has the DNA TGTGCTAGCAGCTTAGACCCCCGGGACAGGGTTTATGGCTACACCTTC.

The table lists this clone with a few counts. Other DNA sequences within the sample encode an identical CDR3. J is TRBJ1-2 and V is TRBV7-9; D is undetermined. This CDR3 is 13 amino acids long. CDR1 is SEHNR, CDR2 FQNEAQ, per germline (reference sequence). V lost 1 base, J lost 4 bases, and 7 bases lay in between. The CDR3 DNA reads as TGTGCCAGCAGCTTAGACGGCGGCTATGGCTACACCTTC. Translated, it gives CASSLDGGYGYTF.

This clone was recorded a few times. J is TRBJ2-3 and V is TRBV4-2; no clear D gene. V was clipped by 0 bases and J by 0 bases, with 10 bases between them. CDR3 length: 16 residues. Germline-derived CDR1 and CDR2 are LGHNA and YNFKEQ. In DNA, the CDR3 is TGTGCCAGCAGCCAAGATCCCCTTTCTAGCACAGATACGCAGTATTTT. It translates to CASSQDPLSSTDTQYF.

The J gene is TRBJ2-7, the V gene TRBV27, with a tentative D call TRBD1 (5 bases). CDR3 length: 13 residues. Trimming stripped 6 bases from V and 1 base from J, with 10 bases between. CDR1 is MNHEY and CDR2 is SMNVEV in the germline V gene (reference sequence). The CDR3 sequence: CASSQGISYEQYF. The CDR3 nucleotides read TGTGCCAGCAGCCAGGGTATTTCCTACGAGCAGTACTTC.

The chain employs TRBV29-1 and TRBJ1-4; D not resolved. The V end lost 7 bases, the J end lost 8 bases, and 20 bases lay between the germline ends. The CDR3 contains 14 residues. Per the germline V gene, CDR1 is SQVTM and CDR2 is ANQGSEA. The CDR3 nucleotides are TGCAGCGCCCATCTCCTCCCTCAGAAAGAAAAACTGTTTTTT. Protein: CSAHLLPQKEKLFF.

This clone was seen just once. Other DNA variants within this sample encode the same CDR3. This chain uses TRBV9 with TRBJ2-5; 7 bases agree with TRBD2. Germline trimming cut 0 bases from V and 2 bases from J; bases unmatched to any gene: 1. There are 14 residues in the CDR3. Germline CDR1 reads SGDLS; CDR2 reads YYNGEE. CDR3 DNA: TGTGCCAGCAGCGTAGCGGGGGGACAAGAGACCCAGTACTTC. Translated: CASSVAGGQETQYF.

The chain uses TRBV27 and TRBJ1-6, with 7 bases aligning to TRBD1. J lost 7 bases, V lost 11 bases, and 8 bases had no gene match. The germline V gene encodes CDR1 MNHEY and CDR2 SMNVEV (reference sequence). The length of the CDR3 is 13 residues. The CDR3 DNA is TGTGCCTCCCACCGGGACAGAAATTCACCCCTCCACTTT. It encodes CASHRDRNSPLHF.

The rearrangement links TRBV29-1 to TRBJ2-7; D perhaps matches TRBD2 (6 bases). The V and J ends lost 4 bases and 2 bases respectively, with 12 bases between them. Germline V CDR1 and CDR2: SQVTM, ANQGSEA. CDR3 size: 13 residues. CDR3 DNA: TGCAGCGTTGTGCTAGCGAGCACCTACGAGCAGTACTTC. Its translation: CSVVLASTYEQYF.

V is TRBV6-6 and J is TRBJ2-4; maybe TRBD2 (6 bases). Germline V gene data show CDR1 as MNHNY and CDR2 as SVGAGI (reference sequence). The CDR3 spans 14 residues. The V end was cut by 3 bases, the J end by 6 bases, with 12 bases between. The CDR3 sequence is CASSYRVGGNIQYF. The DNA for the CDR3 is TGTGCCAGCAGTTATAGGGTCGGGGGAAACATTCAGTACTTC.

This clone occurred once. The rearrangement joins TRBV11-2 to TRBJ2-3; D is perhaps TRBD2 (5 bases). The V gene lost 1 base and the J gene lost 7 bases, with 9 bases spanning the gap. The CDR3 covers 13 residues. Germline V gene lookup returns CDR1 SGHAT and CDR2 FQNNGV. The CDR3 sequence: CASSLVRANTQYF. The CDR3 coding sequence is TGTGCCAGCAGCTTAGTGAGGGCGAATACGCAGTATTTT.

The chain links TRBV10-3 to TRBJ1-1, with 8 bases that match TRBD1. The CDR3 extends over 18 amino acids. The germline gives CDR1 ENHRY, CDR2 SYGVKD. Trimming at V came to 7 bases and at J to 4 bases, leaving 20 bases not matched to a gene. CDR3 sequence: CAITSTSSDRAAGTEAFF. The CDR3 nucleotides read TGTGCCATCACCTCGACATCCTCGGACAGGGCTGCGGGCACTGAAGCTTTCTTT.